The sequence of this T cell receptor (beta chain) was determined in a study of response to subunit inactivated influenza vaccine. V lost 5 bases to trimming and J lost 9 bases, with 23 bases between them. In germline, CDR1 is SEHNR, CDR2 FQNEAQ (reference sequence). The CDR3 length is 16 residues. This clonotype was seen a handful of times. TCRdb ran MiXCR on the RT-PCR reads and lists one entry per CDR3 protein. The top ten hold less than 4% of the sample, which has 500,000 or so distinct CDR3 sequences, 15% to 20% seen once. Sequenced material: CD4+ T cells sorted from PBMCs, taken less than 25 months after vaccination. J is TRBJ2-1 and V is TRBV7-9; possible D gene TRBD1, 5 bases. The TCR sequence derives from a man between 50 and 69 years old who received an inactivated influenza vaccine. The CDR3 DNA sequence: TGTGCCAGCAGCAAAACAGCAGGGTTGGGTTGGGTTGAGCAGTTCTTC. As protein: CASSKTAGLGWVEQFF.